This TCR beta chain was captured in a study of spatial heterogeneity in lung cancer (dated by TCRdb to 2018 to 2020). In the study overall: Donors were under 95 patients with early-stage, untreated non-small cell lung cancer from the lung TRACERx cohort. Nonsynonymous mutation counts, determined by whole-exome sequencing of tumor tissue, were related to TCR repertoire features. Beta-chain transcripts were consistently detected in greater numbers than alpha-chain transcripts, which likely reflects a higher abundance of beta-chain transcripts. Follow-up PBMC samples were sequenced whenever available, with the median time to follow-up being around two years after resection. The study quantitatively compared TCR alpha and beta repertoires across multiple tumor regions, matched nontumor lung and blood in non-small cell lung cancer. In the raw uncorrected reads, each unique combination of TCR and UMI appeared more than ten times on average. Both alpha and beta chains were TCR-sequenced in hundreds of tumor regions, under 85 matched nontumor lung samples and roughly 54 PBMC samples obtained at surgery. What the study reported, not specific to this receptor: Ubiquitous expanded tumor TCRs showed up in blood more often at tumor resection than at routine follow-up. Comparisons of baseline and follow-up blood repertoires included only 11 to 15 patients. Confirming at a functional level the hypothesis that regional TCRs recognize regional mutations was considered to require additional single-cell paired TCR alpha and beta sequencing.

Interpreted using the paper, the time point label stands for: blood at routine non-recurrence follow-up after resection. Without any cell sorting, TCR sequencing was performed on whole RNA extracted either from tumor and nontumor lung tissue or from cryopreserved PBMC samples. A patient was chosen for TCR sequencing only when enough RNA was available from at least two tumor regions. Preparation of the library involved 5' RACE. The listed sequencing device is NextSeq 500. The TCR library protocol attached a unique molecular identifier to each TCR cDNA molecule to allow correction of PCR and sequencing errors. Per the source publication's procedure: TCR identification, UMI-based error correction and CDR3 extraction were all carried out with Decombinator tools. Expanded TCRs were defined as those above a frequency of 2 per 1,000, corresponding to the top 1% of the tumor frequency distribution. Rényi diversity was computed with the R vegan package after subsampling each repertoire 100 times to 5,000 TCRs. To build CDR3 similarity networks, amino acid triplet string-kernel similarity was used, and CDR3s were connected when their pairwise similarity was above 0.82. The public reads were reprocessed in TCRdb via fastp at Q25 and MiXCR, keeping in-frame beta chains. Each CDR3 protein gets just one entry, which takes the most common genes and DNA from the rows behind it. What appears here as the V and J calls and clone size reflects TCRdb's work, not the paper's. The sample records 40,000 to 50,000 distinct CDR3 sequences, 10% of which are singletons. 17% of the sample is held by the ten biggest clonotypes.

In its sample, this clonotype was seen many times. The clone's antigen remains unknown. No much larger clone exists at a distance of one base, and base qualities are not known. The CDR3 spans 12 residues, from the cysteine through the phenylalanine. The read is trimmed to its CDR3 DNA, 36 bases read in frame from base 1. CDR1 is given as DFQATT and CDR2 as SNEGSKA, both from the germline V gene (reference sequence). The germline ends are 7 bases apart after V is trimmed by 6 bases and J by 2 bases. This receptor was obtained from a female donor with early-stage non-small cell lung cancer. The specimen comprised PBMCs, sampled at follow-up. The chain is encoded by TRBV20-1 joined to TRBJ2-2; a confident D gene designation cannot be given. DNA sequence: TGCAGTGCCCTGGTTAACACCGGGGAGCTGTTTTTT. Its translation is CSALVNTGELFF.